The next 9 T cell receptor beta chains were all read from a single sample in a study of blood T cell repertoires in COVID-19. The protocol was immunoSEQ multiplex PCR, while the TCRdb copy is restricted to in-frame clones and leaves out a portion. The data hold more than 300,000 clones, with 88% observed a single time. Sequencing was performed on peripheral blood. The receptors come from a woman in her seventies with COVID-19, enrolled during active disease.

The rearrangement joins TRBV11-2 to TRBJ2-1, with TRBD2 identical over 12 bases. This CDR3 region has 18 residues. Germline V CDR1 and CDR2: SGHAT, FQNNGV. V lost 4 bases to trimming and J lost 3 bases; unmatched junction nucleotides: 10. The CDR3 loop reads CASSSRLAGGIYYNEQFF. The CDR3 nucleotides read TGTGCCAGCAGCTCTCGCCTAGCGGGGGGGATTTACTACAATGAGCAGTTCTTC.

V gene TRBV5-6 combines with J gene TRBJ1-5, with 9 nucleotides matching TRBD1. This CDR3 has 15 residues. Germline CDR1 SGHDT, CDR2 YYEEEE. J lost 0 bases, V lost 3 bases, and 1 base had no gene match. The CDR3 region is CASSWDRDSNQPQHF. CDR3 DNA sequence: TGTGCCAGCAGCTGGGACAGGGATAGCAATCAGCCCCAGCATTTT. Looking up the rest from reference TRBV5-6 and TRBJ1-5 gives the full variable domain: DAGVTQSPTHLIKTRGQQVTLRCSPKSGHDTVSWYQQALGQGPQFIFQYYEEEERQRGNFPDRFSGHQFPNYSSELNVNALLLGDSALYLCASSWDRDSNQPQHFGDGTRLSIL.

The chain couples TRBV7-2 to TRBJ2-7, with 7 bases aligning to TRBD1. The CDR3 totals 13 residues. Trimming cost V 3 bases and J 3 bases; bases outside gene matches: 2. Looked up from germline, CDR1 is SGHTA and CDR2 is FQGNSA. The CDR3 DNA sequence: TGTGCCAGCAGCTTTTCAGGGGGCTACGAGCAGTACTTC. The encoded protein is CASSFSGGYEQYF.

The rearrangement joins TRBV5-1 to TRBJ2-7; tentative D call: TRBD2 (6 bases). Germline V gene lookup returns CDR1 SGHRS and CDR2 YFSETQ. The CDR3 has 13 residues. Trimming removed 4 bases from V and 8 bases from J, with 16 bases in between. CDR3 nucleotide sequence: TGCGCCAGCAGCATGGACGGGACTCAGCAGCAGTACTTC. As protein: CASSMDGTQQQYF.

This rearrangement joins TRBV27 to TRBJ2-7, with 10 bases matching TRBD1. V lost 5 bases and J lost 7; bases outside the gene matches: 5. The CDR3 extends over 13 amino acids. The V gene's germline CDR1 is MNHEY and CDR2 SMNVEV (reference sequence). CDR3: CASSATGGWEQYF. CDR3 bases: TGTGCCAGCAGTGCGACAGGGGGCTGGGAGCAGTACTTC.

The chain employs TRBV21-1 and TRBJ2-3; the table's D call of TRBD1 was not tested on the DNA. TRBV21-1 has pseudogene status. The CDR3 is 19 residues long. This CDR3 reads CASSKPRGATKPRTDTQYF. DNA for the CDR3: TGTGCCAGCAGCAAACCCAGGGGGGCAACCAAGCCGCGCACAGATACGCAGTATTTT.

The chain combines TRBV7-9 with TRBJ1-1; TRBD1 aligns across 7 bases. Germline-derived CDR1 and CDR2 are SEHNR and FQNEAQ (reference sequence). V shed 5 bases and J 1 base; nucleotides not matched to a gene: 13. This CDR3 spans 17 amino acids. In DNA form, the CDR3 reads TGTGCCAGCAGCGGAGGGGTTACAGGGGTCGGGAACACTGAAGCTTTCTTT. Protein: CASSGGVTGVGNTEAFF.

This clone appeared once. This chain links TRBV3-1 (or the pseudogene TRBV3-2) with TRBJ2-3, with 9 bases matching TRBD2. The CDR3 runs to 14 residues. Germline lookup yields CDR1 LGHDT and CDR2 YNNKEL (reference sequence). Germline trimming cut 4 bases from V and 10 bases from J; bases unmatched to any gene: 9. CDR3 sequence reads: CASSPGLAGLAQYF. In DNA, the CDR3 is TGTGCCAGCAGCCCGGGACTAGCAGGCCTGGCGCAGTATTTT.

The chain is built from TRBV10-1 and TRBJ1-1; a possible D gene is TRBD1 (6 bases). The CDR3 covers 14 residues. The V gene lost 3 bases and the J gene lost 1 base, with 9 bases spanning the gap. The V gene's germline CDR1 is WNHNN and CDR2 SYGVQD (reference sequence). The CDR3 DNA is TGCGCCAGCAGTGACGGGACAAGGAACACTGAAGCTTTCTTT. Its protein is CASSDGTRNTEAFF.